The TCR beta chain under discussion was sequenced for a study of shared clonotypes between healthy human individuals. On this clone: Its antigen is unknown.

General study results and limits: Naive subsets, compared against memory subsets, generally had larger estimated richness values.

CDR1 MNHEY and CDR2 SVGAGI come from the germline V gene. This CDR3 region has 14 residues. J lost 6 bases, V lost 6 bases, and 7 bases had no gene match. Profiling relied on immunoSEQ multiplex PCR, and the TCRdb table lists in-frame clones only, not all of them. The sample contains about 2.3 million clones, around 93% of which appear only once. The chain is built from TRBV6-5 and TRBJ2-7; 11 bases match TRBD1. The receptor's source is a young man in good health. Some clones in this sample may be carry-over from other donors' samples. Sample: naive CD4+ T cells from PBMCs. The subset here: CD45RA+ positively selected. CDR3 bases: TGTGCCAGCAGCCCGGACAGGGGGCGCCTCGAGCAGTACTTC. The encoded protein is CASSPDRGRLEQYF.